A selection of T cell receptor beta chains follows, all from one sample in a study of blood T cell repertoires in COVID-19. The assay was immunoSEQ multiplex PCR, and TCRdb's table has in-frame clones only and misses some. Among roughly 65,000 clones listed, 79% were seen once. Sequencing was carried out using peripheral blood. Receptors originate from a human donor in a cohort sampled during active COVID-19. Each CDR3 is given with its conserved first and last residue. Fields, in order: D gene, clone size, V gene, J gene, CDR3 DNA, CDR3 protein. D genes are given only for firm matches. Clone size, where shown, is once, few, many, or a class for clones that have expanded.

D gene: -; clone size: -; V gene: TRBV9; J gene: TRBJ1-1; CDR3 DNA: TGTGCCAGCAGCGACAGGAACACTGAAGCTTTCTTT; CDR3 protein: CASSDRNTEAFF
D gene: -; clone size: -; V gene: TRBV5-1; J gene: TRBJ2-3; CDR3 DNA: TGCGCCAGCAGCCCTGGAGAAGTGACAGATACGCAGTATTTT; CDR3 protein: CASSPGEVTDTQYF
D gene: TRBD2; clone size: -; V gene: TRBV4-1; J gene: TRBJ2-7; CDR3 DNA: TGCGCCAGCAGCCAAGTTCACAGCGGGAGTTACGAGCAGTACTTC; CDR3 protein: CASSQVHSGSYEQYF
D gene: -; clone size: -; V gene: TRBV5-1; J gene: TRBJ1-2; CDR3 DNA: TGCGCCAGCAGCTTGTTTTCTGGTGGAGAATTTGGCTACACCTTC; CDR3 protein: CASSLFSGGEFGYTF
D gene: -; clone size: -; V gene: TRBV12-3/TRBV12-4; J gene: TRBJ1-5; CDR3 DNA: TGTGCCAGCAGGCTCTCAGGGTACCAGCCCCAGCATTTT; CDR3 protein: CASRLSGYQPQHF
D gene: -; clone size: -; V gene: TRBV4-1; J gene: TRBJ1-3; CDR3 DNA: TGCGCCAGCAGCCATGACCTCCGGGATCCAAGCTCTGGAAACACCATATATTTT; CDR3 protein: CASSHDLRDPSSGNTIYF
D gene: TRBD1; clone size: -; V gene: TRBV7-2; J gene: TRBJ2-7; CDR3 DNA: TGTGCCAGCAGCTCGGGACAGGGGGCCAACGAGCAGTACTTC; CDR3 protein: CASSSGQGANEQYF
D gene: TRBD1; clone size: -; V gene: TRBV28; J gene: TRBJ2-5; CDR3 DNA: TGTGCCAGCAGTTTGGGACAGGCCCGTTCGGAGACCCAGTACTTC; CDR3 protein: CASSLGQARSETQYF
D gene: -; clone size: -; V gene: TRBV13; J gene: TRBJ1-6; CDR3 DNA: TGTGCCAGCAGCTTAGACCAACAGAATTCACCCCTCCACTTT; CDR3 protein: CASSLDQQNSPLHF
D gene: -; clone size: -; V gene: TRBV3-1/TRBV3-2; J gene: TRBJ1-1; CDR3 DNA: TGTGCCAGCAGTTGGCAAGGGGGTGAAGCTTTCTTT; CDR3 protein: CASSWQGGEAFF
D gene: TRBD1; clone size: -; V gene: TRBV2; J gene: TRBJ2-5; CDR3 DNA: TGTGCCAGCAGAATAGGGGGCCTAGAGACCCAGTACTTC; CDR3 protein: CASRIGGLETQYF
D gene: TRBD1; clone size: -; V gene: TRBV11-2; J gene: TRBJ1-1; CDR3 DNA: TGTGCCAGCAGCCGCTTAGGGACAGGGGGCACTGAAGCTTTCTTT; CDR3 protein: CASSRLGTGGTEAFF
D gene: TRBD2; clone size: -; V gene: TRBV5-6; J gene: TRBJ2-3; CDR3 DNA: TGTGCCAGCAGCTTGAAGCTAGCGGCACTAAGCACAGATACGCAGTATTTT; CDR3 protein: CASSLKLAALSTDTQYF
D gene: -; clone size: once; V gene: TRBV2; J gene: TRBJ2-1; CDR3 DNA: TGTGCCAGCAGTGAATTAGCGCCTTCCTACAATGAGCAGTTCTTC; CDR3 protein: CASSELAPSYNEQFF
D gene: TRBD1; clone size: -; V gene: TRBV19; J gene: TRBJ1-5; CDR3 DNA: TGTGCCAGTAGATCTCTAGGGACAGGAAATCAGCCCCAGCATTTT; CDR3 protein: CASRSLGTGNQPQHF
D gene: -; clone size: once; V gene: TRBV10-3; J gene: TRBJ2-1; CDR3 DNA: TGTGCCATCAGTGAAGGGGGTGAGCAGTTCTTC; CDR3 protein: CAISEGGEQFF
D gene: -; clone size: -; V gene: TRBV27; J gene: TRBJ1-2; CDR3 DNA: TGTGCCAGCAGTCAAGGGGGTAGCTATGGCTACACCTTC; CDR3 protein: CASSQGGSYGYTF
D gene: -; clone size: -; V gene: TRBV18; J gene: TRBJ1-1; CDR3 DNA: TGTGCCAGCTCACCTATCCCCTATAGTAACACTGAAGCTTTCTTT; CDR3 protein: CASSPIPYSNTEAFF
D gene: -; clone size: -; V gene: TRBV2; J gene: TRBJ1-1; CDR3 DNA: TGTGCCAGCAGCGGAACTCTTTACAGGGTCACTGAAGCTTTCTTT; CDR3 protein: CASSGTLYRVTEAFF
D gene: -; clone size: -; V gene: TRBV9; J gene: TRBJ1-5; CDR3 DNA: TGTGCCAGCAGCGTAAGAGACAGCCAAGATCAGCCCCAGCATTTT; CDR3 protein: CASSVRDSQDQPQHF
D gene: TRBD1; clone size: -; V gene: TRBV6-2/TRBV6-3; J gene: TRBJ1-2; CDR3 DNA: TGTGCCAGCAGTTACAGGACAGGGAACTATGGCTACACCTTC; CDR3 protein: CASSYRTGNYGYTF
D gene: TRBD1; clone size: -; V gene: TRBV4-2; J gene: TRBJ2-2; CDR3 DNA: TGTGCCAGCAGCCTTTTTGGACAGGGCCTTTCCACCGGGGAGCTGTTTTTT; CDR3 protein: CASSLFGQGLSTGELFF
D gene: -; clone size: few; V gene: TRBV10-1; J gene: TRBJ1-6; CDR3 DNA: TGCGCCAGCACCGACAGCGTTAATTCACCCCTCCACTTT; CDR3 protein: CASTDSVNSPLHF
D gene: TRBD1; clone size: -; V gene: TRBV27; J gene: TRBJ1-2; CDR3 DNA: TGTGCCAGCACGCCCCTCGGACAGGCTGAGCTCTATGGCTACACCTTC; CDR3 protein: CASTPLGQAELYGYTF
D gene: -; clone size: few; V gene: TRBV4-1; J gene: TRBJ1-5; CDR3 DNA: TGCGCCAGCAGCCAAGGGAGTCTTAGCAATCAGCCCCAGCATTTT; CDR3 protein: CASSQGSLSNQPQHF
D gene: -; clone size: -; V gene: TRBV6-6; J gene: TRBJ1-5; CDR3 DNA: TGTGCCAGCAGTCTGACCGGGACACCTTATAGCAATCAGCCCCAGCATTTT; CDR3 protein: CASSLTGTPYSNQPQHF
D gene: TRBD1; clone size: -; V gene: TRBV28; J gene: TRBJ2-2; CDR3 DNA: TGTGCCAGCAGACCAATGACAGGGACCGCGAACACCGGGGAGCTGTTTTTT; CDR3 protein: CASRPMTGTANTGELFF
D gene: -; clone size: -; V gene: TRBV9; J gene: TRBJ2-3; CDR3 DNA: TGTGCCAGCAGCGTAGCTCGCGGAAGCACAGATACGCAGTATTTT; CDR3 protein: CASSVARGSTDTQYF
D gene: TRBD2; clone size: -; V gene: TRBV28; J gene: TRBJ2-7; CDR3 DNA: TGTGCCAGCAGTTTCACACTAGCGGGGCTCTCCTACGAGCAGTACTTC; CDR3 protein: CASSFTLAGLSYEQYF
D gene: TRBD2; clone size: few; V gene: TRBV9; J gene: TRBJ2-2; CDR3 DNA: TGTGCCAGCAGCGTAGGTTCGGTCGGGAGGCGGGCCGGGGAGCTGTTTTTT; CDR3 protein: CASSVGSVGRRAGELFF
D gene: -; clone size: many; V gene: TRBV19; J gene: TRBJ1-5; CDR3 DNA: TGTGCCAGTAGTATAGCAGGGAATCAGCCCCAGCATTTT; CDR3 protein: CASSIAGNQPQHF
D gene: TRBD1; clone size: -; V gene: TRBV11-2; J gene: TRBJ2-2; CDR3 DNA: TGTGCCAGCAGCTTACGGACAGGGTGGAACACCGGGGAGCTGTTTTTT; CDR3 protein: CASSLRTGWNTGELFF
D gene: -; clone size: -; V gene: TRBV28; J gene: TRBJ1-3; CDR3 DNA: TGTGCCAGCAGTCCCATGCCAGGGTCTGGAAACACCATATATTTT; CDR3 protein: CASSPMPGSGNTIYF
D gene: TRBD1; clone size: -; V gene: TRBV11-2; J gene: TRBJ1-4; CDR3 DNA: TGTGCCAGCAGCCCAGGACAGGGTTATAATGAAAAACTGTTTTTT; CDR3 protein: CASSPGQGYNEKLFF
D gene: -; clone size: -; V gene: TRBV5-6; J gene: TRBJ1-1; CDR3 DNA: TGTGCCAGCAGCTTCAGACGGGAGATAATCACTGAAGCTTTCTTT; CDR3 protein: CASSFRREIITEAFF
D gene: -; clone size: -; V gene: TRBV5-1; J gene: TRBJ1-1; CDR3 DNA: TGCGCCAGCAGCTTGGTTGGGGGGGCGAACACTGAAGCTTTCTTT; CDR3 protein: CASSLVGGANTEAFF
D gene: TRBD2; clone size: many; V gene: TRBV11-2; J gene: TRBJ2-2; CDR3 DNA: TGTGCCAGCAGCTTAGACCCTAGCGGGAGGGCCCTAGGAGCCACCGGGGAGCTGTTTTTT; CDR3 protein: CASSLDPSGRALGATGELFF
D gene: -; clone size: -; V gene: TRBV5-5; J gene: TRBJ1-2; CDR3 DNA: TGTGCCAGCAGCCGCGGGGACTACACTAACTATGGCTACACCTTC; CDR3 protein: CASSRGDYTNYGYTF
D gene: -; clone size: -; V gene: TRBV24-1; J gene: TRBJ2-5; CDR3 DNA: TGTGCCACCAGCTCAACAACGGAGTACCAAGAGACCCAGTACTTC; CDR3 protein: CATSSTTEYQETQYF
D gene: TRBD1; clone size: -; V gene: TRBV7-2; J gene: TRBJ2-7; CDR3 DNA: TGTGCCAGCAGTCCCAGGGACAGGTACGAGCAGTACTTC; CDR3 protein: CASSPRDRYEQYF
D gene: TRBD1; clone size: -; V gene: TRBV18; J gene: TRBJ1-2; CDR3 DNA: TGTGCCAGCTCACCCGGACAGGGGGCTGACTATGGCTACACCTTC; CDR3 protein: CASSPGQGADYGYTF
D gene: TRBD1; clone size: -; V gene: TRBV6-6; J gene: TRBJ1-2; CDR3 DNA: TGTGCCAGCAGTCACCAGGGGGCGGGTAGTAGCTTCGGAAACTATGGCTACACCTTC; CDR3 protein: CASSHQGAGSSFGNYGYTF
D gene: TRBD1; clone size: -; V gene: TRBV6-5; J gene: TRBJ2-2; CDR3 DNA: TGTGCCAGCAGACCCGGGACAGGGGTCGACGGGGAGCTGTTTTTT; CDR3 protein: CASRPGTGVDGELFF